This record looks at one T cell receptor beta chain sequence and its context. Its antigen remains unidentified. No per-base quality is available; no much larger clone lies one base away. The record originates from a study of blood T cell repertoires in COVID-19 (dated by TCRdb to the early 2020s). As for the study more broadly: Samples from collaborators originated in the United States, Italy and Spain and spanned both the acute and convalescent phases of COVID-19. Deeply sampled blood TCRbeta repertoires from subjects exposed to, actively infected with, or recovered from COVID-19 were included in the dataset. The prospective study material was composed of cDNA or gDNA derived from T cells, B-cell-depleted T cells, or PBMCs. The repertoires were released in a freely available public database meant as a resource for research on the immune response to SARS-CoV-2. HLA class I and class II types, where available, came from metadata supplied by the sample provider rather than from assay-based typing. The samples were drawn from two sources: the first 160 participants of the ongoing ImmuneRACE study, and over 1,000 subjects contributed by 6 global collaborators. Nearly every sample came with metadata listing a de-identified subject ID, COVID-19 status, age in years and sex. The paper as a whole reports these results and caveats: How much clinical and demographic metadata was included differed by source and by participant, and the metadata was provided uncurated.

Samples from volunteer blood donors who had recovered from COVID-19 were contributed by a second Seattle source. Whole blood was collected in K2EDTA tubes by collaborating institutions according to the institutions' own protocols. Collaborator samples were shipped for TCRbeta analysis as frozen whole blood, isolated PBMCs, or DNA extracted from either sample type. The immunoSEQ Assay, a bias-controlled multiplex PCR, was used to amplify TCRbeta CDR3 regions from genomic DNA. From the authors' description of their analysis: The number of nucleated cells in each sample was estimated by amplification of reference gene primers within the assay. To quantify the absolute abundance of each unique TCRbeta CDR3 rearrangement, sequence reads were collapsed and filtered. For each sample, productive Simpson clonality was calculated by taking the square root of Simpson's diversity index across productive rearrangements. In its TCRdb copy, this immuneACCESS table keeps in-frame sequences only and misses some clones. Where compared with another copy, unresolved V genes explain less than half of these, and the others have no known cause. D and trimming were read from the DNA, whereas the V and J calls and clone size are those reported in that table. The sample table shows about 200,000 clones, and about nine tenths are seen once. 5.5% to 8% of the sample lies in the top ten.

The sequenced sample was peripheral blood. The sequence derives from a man in his fifties or sixties who had recovered from COVID-19.

The DNA sequence is as follows: TGCGCCAGCAGCCAAGTAGGATTAACTAAGACTGAAGCTTTCTTT. This gives the protein CASSQVGLTKTEAFF. The chain links TRBV4-1 with TRBJ1-1; too little of a D gene remains to name it. The germline V gene encodes CDR1 MGHRA and CDR2 YSYEKL. Relative to germline, V is 1 base shorter and J is 5 bases shorter, with 14 bases between their ends. From its cysteine to its phenylalanine, the CDR3 spans 15 amino acids. Of all the DNA, just the CDR3 is kept, 45 bases in frame from base 1.